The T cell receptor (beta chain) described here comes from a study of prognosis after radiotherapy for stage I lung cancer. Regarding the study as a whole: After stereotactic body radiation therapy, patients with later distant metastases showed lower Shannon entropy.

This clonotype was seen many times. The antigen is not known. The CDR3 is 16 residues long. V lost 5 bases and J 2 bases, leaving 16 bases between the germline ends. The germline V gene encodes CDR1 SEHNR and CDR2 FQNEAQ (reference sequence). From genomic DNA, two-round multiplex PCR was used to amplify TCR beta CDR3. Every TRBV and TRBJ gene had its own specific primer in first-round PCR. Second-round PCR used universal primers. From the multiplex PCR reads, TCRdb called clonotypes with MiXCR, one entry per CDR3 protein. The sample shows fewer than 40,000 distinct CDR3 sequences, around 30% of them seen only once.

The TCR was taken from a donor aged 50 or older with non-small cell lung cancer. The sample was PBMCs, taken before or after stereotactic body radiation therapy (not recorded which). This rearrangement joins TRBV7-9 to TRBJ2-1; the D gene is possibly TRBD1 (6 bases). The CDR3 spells CASSTTGSKPYNEQFF. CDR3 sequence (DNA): TGTGCCAGCAGCACCACAGGGAGTAAGCCCTACAATGAGCAGTTCTTC.